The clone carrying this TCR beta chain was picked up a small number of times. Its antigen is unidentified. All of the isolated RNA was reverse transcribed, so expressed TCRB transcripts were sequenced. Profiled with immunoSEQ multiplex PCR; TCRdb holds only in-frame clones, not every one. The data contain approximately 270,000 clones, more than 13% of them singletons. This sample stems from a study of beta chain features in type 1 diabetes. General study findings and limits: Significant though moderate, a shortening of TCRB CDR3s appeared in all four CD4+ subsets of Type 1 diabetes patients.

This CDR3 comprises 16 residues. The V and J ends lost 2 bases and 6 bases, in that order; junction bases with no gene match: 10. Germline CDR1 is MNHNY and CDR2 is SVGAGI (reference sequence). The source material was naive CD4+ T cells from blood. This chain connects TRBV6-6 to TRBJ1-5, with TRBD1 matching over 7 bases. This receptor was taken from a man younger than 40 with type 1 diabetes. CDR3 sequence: CASSYEPNRGIQPQHF. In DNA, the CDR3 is TGTGCCAGCAGTTACGAACCTAACAGGGGAATTCAGCCCCAGCATTTT.